The 30 T cell receptor beta chains below come from one sample, sequenced in a study of blood T cell repertoires in COVID-19. TCRdb keeps only in-frame clones here, not all; method: immunoSEQ multiplex PCR. The sample lists just over 50,000 clones, less than 90% occurring once. Material: peripheral blood. These receptors were taken from a human donor with active COVID-19. The donor label of this sample is uncertain.

The CDR3 DNA sequence: TGTGCCAGCAGCCGAGGGACAGGGAACGTCTACGAGCAGTACTTC. It translates to CASSRGTGNVYEQYF. This rearrangement joins TRBV6-2 or TRBV6-3 to TRBJ2-7, with 9 bases fitting TRBD1. The CDR3 consists of 15 residues. The germline CDR1 and CDR2 sequences are MNHEY and SVGEGT. V shed 6 bases and J 3 bases; nucleotides not matched to a gene: 9.

This rearrangement joins TRBV9 to TRBJ2-2, with D possibly TRBD2 on 5 matching bases. Germline V gives CDR1 SGDLS, CDR2 YYNGEE. V was pared by 4 bases and J by 5 bases, with 9 bases between. The CDR3 covers 13 residues. In nucleotides, the CDR3 is TGTGCCAGCAGCCCAGAGGGAACCGGGGAGCTGTTTTTT. This gives the protein CASSPEGTGELFF. Based on the CDR3 plus reference TRBV9 and TRBJ2-2, the full variable domain is DSGVTQTPKHLITATGQRVTLRCSPRSGDLSVYWYQQSLDQGLQFLIQYYNGEERAKGNILERFSAQQFPDLHSELNLSSLELGDSALYFCASSPEGTGELFFGEGSRLTVL.

The chain combines TRBV5-1 with TRBJ2-3, with 11 nucleotides matching TRBD2. V was pared by 0 bases and J by 3 bases, with 3 bases of the junction left unmatched. The CDR3 runs 16 residues. CDR1 is SGHRS and CDR2 is YFSETQ in the germline V gene. CDR3 loop: CASSLGASGGTDTQYF. The CDR3 nucleotides are TGCGCCAGCAGCTTGGGTGCTAGCGGGGGGACAGATACGCAGTATTTT.

The V gene is TRBV11-3, the J gene TRBJ2-1, with D maybe TRBD2 (6 bases). CDR3 length: 17 amino acids. The germline V and J ends were trimmed by 5 bases and 4 bases, with 21 bases remaining between them. Germline CDR1 SGHNT, CDR2 YENEEA. The CDR3 loop is CASSPGGARIPYNEQFF. CDR3 nucleotides: TGTGCCAGCAGCCCCGGGGGAGCGAGGATCCCTTACAATGAGCAGTTCTTC.

Only one count was recorded for this clone. The V and J genes are TRBV3-1 (or the pseudogene TRBV3-2) and TRBJ2-7, with D perhaps matching TRBD2 (5 bases). V was shortened by 2 bases and J by 6 bases, with 5 bases between the two germline ends. The germline gives CDR1 LGHDT, CDR2 YNNKEL (reference sequence). CDR3 length: 11 residues. CDR3 nucleotide sequence: TGTGCCAGCAGCCAAACTAGCGAGCAGTACTTC. Protein sequence: CASSQTSEQYF.

The chain employs TRBV5-4 and TRBJ2-1; weak D call: TRBD2 (6 bases). V lost 3 bases, J lost 0 bases, and 7 bases lay in between. Germline-derived CDR1 and CDR2 are SGHNT and YYREEE (reference sequence). The CDR3 is 14 residues long. The CDR3 bases are TGTGCCAGCAGCTCCGGGAGCTCCTACAATGAGCAGTTCTTC. It specifies CASSSGSSYNEQFF. Full variable domain (remainder filled in from reference TRBV5-4 and TRBJ2-1): ETGVTQSPTHLIKTRGQQVTLRCSSQSGHNTVSWYQQALGQGPQFIFQYYREEENGRGNFPPRFSGLQFPNYSSELNVNALELDDSALYLCASSSGSSYNEQFFGPGTRLTVL.

The chain has TRBV10-2 and TRBJ2-7; 10 positions match TRBD1. This CDR3 is 14 amino acids long. Per the germline V gene, CDR1 is WSHSY and CDR2 is SAAADI. Trimming took 8 bases from V and 5 from J; bases not matched to a gene: 9. The CDR3 protein is CASETTGGLNEQYF. As DNA, the CDR3 is TGCGCCAGCGAGACGACAGGGGGCCTGAACGAGCAGTACTTC.

The V and J genes are TRBV4-1 and TRBJ2-5, with 8 bases identical to TRBD2. The V segment lost 1 base and the J segment 9 bases; nucleotides outside the gene matches: 10. CDR3 length equals 15 residues. Germline loops: CDR1 MGHRA, CDR2 YSYEKL. CDR3 in amino acids: CASSQGTSLFMPQYF. The CDR3 DNA reads as TGCGCCAGCAGCCAAGGGACTAGCTTGTTTATGCCCCAGTACTTC.

V gene TRBV25-1 combines with J gene TRBJ1-1; TRBD1 matches at 8 bases. V was clipped by 1 base and J by 6 bases; unmatched bases: 4. The length of the CDR3 is 14 residues. Germline assignment: CDR1 MGHDK and CDR2 SYGVNS. CDR3 protein: CASSELTGAAEAFF. CDR3 nucleotides: TGTGCCAGCAGTGAATTGACAGGGGCCGCTGAAGCTTTCTTT.

CDR3 amino acids: CASSTNRGTTNNEQFF. CDR3 bases: TGTGCCAGCAGCACTAACCGCGGGACTACCAACAATGAGCAGTTCTTC. This chain links TRBV21-1 with TRBJ2-1; TRBD2 is the table's D call and was not checked against the DNA. TRBV21-1 has pseudogene status. The CDR3 has 16 residues.

This chain links TRBV5-1 with TRBJ2-3, with a tentative D call TRBD2 (5 bases). The CDR3 covers 15 residues. Germline loops: CDR1 SGHRS, CDR2 YFSETQ. Trimming cost V 4 bases and J 2 bases, with 14 bases left between them. In nucleotides, the CDR3 is TGCGCCAGCAGCCCCGGGGTTCGGGACACAGATACGCAGTATTTT. Its protein product is CASSPGVRDTDTQYF. The entire variable domain, with the rest obtained from reference TRBV5-1 and TRBJ2-3, is as follows: KAGVTQTPRYLIKTRGQQVTLSCSPISGHRSVSWYQQTPGQGLQFLFEYFSETQRNKGNFPGRFSGRQFSNSRSEMNVSTLELGDSALYLCASSPGVRDTDTQYFGPGTRLTVL.

The J gene is TRBJ2-6, the V gene TRBV18, with TRBD2 as a possible D gene (7 bases). V was cut by 3 bases and J by 3 bases, with 18 bases left in between. The CDR3 runs 18 residues. Germline V gene sequence: CDR1 KGHSH, CDR2 LQKENI. DNA of the CDR3: TGTGCCAGCTCACCCCCGACCGGGGGGCCAGGTGGGGCCAACGTCCTGACTTTC. This sequence encodes CASSPPTGGPGGANVLTF.

This clone was seen just once. V gene TRBV11-1 combines with J gene TRBJ1-1, with no clear D. Germline loops: CDR1 SGHAT, CDR2 FQDESV (reference sequence). Trimming took 1 base from V and 4 from J, leaving 7 bases between them. CDR3 length: 13 residues. The CDR3 loop is CASSLEWATEAFF. CDR3 DNA: TGTGCCAGCAGCTTAGAATGGGCCACTGAAGCTTTCTTT.

The J gene is TRBJ1-1, the V gene TRBV9; D is undetermined. This CDR3 contains 14 residues. Trimming removed 0 bases at V and 1 base at J, with 7 bases between. The germline V gene encodes CDR1 SGDLS and CDR2 YYNGEE. CDR3 nucleotides: TGTGCCAGCAGCGTAGTGGCAGAGAACACTGAAGCTTTCTTT. It is translated as CASSVVAENTEAFF.

J is TRBJ2-2 and V is TRBV11-2; 7 bases are shared with TRBD1. Unmatched junction bases numbered 21, after V lost 8 bases and J lost 6 bases. Germline CDR1 is SGHAT and CDR2 is FQNNGV. The CDR3 is 18 amino acids. The CDR3 DNA reads as TGTGCCAGCGGAGATTGGACAGGCCTTCAATCGACACCCGGGGAGCTGTTTTTT. It codes for CASGDWTGLQSTPGELFF. Full variable domain (outside the CDR3, taken from reference TRBV11-2 and TRBJ2-2): EAGVAQSPRYKIIEKRQSVAFWCNPISGHATLYWYQQILGQGPKLLIQFQNNGVVDDSQLPKDRFSAERLKGVDSTLKIQPAKLEDSAVYLCASGDWTGLQSTPGELFFGEGSRLTVL.

This chain links TRBV6-5 with TRBJ1-1, with a weak D call TRBD1 (5 bases). Per germline, CDR1 MNHEY and CDR2 SVGAGI. With 10 bases removed from V and 1 base from J, the gap between germline ends came to 16 bases. The CDR3 covers 14 residues. CDR3 residues: CAIRLGGENTEAFF. The CDR3 DNA sequence: TGTGCCATCCGCCTTGGGGGGGAGAACACTGAAGCTTTCTTT.

This chain uses TRBV2 with TRBJ1-6; TRBD1 agrees at 8 bases. Trimming took 6 bases from V and 10 from J; bases not matched to a gene: 11. Germline CDR1 reads SNHLY; CDR2 reads FYNNEI. The CDR3 sequence is 15 residues long. DNA for the CDR3: TGTGCCAGCAGGCCGACGACAGGGGTCCCATCACCCCTCCACTTT. As protein: CASRPTTGVPSPLHF.

Concerning this clone itself: At one end the junction does not follow the germline gene, possibly because of a read error. The chain combines TRBV7-3 with TRBJ2-2, with a possible D match to TRBD1 (5 bases). The CDR3 is made up of 17 amino acids. Germline values: CDR1 SGHTA, CDR2 FQGTGA. CDR3 sequence: CASSLTPQEMNTGELFF. Written as DNA, the CDR3 is TGTGCCAGCAGCCTAACACCACAGGAAATGAACACCGGGGAGCTGTTTTTT.

The rearrangement uses TRBV9 and TRBJ2-5; the match to TRBD1 covers 10 bases. Germline-derived CDR1 and CDR2 are SGDLS and YYNGEE. V lost 3 bases, J lost 5 bases, and 7 bases stayed unmatched. The CDR3 has 15 amino acids. The CDR3 protein is CASSGGQGQAETQYF. CDR3 in DNA: TGTGCCAGCAGCGGGGGACAGGGGCAGGCGGAGACCCAGTACTTC.

This sequence joins TRBV2 and TRBJ2-1, with D possibly matching TRBD1 (6 bases). The ends were cut back, 4 bases at V and 4 bases at J, with 8 bases in the middle. CDR1 is SNHLY and CDR2 is FYNNEI in the germline V gene. CDR3 size: 13 residues. This chain's CDR3 is CASSARGYNEQFF. Written as DNA, the CDR3 is TGTGCCAGCAGTGCCAGGGGTTACAATGAGCAGTTCTTC. The entire variable domain, with the rest obtained from reference TRBV2 and TRBJ2-1, is as follows: EPEVTQTPSHQVTQMGQEVILRCVPISNHLYFYWYRQILGQKVEFLVSFYNNEISEKSEIFDDQFSVERPDGSNFTLKIRSTKLEDSAMYFCASSARGYNEQFFGPGTRLTVL.

In this sample, this clone turned up once. This chain connects TRBV6-2 or TRBV6-3 to TRBJ1-3, with D perhaps matching TRBD1 (5 bases). CDR3 length equals 15 residues. CDR1 and CDR2 (germline): MNHEY, SVGEGT. V was shortened by 4 bases and J by 3 bases, with 13 bases between the two germline ends. The CDR3 spells CASSSDRGFGNTIYF. As DNA, the CDR3 is TGTGCCAGCAGTTCCGACAGAGGATTTGGAAACACCATATATTTT.

The rearrangement joins TRBV11-2 to TRBJ1-4; 8 nucleotides match TRBD1. Per the germline V gene, CDR1 is SGHAT and CDR2 is FQNNGV. The CDR3 consists of 17 residues. With V trimmed by 4 bases and J by 8 bases, 15 bases remained unmatched. CDR3 DNA: TGTGCCAGCAGCTCTTTTGGTCCGGACAGGGAGGGGGAAAAACTGTTTTTT. Translated: CASSSFGPDREGEKLFF.

CDR3 sequence: CASSWEYAGGELFF. The CDR3 region has the DNA TGTGCCAGCAGCTGGGAGTATGCGGGCGGGGAGCTGTTTTTT. The chain couples TRBV11-1 to TRBJ2-2; possible D gene TRBD2, 5 bases. The germline V and J ends were trimmed by 4 bases and 7 bases, with 13 bases remaining between them. This CDR3 region has 14 residues. Germline V gives CDR1 SGHAT, CDR2 FQDESV (reference sequence). Together with reference TRBV11-1 and TRBJ2-2, the CDR3 gives the full variable domain: EAEVAQSPRYKITEKSQAVAFWCDPISGHATLYWYRQILGQGPELLVQFQDESVVDDSQLPKDRFSAERLKGVDSTLKIQPAELGDSAMYLCASSWEYAGGELFFGEGSRLTVL.

CDR3 nucleotides: TGTGCCAGCAGCAAAGCCGGCGGGAGTGGACGGGGGCGCACCACTGAAGCTTTCTTT. Translating gives CASSKAGGSGRGRTTEAFF. The gene calls are TRBV21-1 and TRBJ1-1. TRBV21-1 is listed as a pseudogene. The CDR3 is 19 amino acids.

This chain links TRBV18 with TRBJ1-5; D is unclear. V was cut by 3 bases and J by 3 bases, with 9 bases left in between. Germline lookup yields CDR1 KGHSH and CDR2 LQKENI. There are 14 residues in the CDR3. Written as DNA, the CDR3 is TGTGCCAGCTCACCTTTGGCAGTCAATCAGCCCCAGCATTTT. This translates into CASSPLAVNQPQHF.

This chain links TRBV21-1 with TRBJ2-3; TRBD2, the table's D call, was not compared with the DNA. TRBV21-1 is a known pseudogene. The CDR3 is 20 residues long. CDR3 protein: CASSKGKAGQGQPKVDTQYF. The CDR3 DNA sequence: TGTGCCAGCAGCAAAGGAAAAGCGGGACAAGGTCAGCCCAAAGTTGATACGCAGTATTTT.

The V call is TRBV29-1, the J call TRBJ2-7, with 7 nucleotides matching TRBD1. CDR1 is SQVTM, CDR2 ANQGSEA, per germline. The CDR3 has 13 residues. V was pared by 5 bases and J by 1 base, with 5 bases of the junction left unmatched. In nucleotides, the CDR3 is TGCAGCGTTAGGGACAGTATATCCTACGAGCAGTACTTC. Protein: CSVRDSISYEQYF.

On this clone: The sample carries other DNA sequences with the same CDR3. This chain uses TRBV9 with TRBJ1-3; D possibly corresponds to TRBD1 (5 bases). The V gene's germline CDR1 is SGDLS and CDR2 YYNGEE. Trimming cost V 0 bases and J 2 bases, with 9 bases left between them. This CDR3 contains 15 residues. This chain's CDR3 is CASSVGGVAGNTIYF. The CDR3 DNA reads TGTGCCAGCAGCGTAGGGGGGGTAGCTGGAAACACCATATATTTT.

This clone appeared once. The rearrangement links TRBV5-1 to TRBJ2-3; D perhaps matches TRBD1 (5 bases). The germline V gene encodes CDR1 SGHRS and CDR2 YFSETQ. Trimming pared 1 base from V and 1 base from J, leaving 10 bases between. The CDR3 totals 15 residues. As DNA, the CDR3 is TGCGCCAGCAGCTTGAGGGCCAGGGGCACAGATACGCAGTATTTT. Translated: CASSLRARGTDTQYF.

This chain connects TRBV27 to TRBJ1-2; 8 bases are shared with TRBD1. This CDR3 contains 14 residues. V shed 6 bases, J shed 4 bases, and the junction held 7 bases outside the gene matches. Germline values: CDR1 MNHEY, CDR2 SMNVEV (reference sequence). In DNA form, the CDR3 reads TGTGCCAGCAGCTTCCGAGACAGGGGCTATGGCTACACCTTC. Translation gives CASSFRDRGYGYTF.